This is a list of T cell receptor beta chains from one sample in a study of neurological immune-mediated disorders. TCRdb fed the 5' RACE reads into MiXCR, producing one record per CDR3 protein. The data contain 23,000 or so distinct CDR3 sequences, approximately 13% of them singletons. The specimen was PBMCs. The source is an older woman with HTLV-1-associated myelopathy (HAM/TSP). Both conserved end residues are part of each CDR3. The D gene is left open where the match is weak. The size entry is marked missing in some rows and otherwise reads once, few, many or a size class.

v_gene	abundance	j_gene	d_gene	CDR3aa	CDR3nt
TRBV20-1	many	TRBJ1-1	-	CSARVPSAGSNTEAFF	TGCAGTGCTAGAGTACCTTCTGCAGGCTCGAACACTGAAGCTTTCTTT
TRBV5-1	many	TRBJ2-7	TRBD1	CASSPGQGVPYEQYF	TGCGCCAGCAGCCCGGGACAGGGGGTCCCCTACGAGCAGTACTTC
TRBV30	-	TRBJ2-3	TRBD2	CAWSAGGGTDTQYF	TGTGCCTGGAGCGCGGGGGGAGGCACAGATACGCAGTATTTT
TRBV9	-	TRBJ2-3	-	CASSVGRATDTQYF	TGTGCCAGCAGCGTCGGCAGGGCGACAGATACGCAGTATTTT
TRBV4-1	many	TRBJ2-2	TRBD2	CASSPLGASGGASTGELFF	TGCGCCAGCAGTCCCCTCGGGGCTAGCGGGGGGGCCTCGACCGGGGAGCTGTTTTTT
TRBV5-1	many	TRBJ2-1	-	CASSLSPNSYNEQFF	TGCGCCAGCAGCTTAAGCCCGAACTCTTACAATGAGCAGTTCTTC
TRBV3-1	many	TRBJ2-5	-	CASSPRTVQLYF	TGTGCCAGCAGCCCTAGGACAGTCCAACTGTACTTC
TRBV6-5	many	TRBJ2-1	TRBD2	CASSYSKTSGIPYNEQFF	TGTGCCAGCAGTTACTCGAAGACTAGCGGGATTCCCTACAATGAGCAGTTCTTC
TRBV30	-	TRBJ2-7	-	CAWSTQGYEQYF	TGTGCCTGGAGCACACAGGGCTACGAGCAGTACTTC
TRBV12-3/TRBV12-4	many	TRBJ2-1	-	CASSLETKNEQFF	TGTGCCAGCAGTTTAGAGACTAAAAATGAGCAGTTCTTC
TRBV19	many	TRBJ1-2	-	CASSLQQGGVAGYTF	TGTGCCAGTAGTCTTCAACAGGGAGGTGTTGCGGGCTACACCTTC
TRBV5-6	-	TRBJ2-7	TRBD1	CANNWDRGAYEQYF	TGTGCCAACAACTGGGACAGGGGAGCGTACGAGCAGTACTTC
TRBV20-1	many	TRBJ1-5	-	CSASRGNNQPQHF	TGCAGTGCCAGCCGGGGGAACAATCAGCCCCAGCATTTT
TRBV5-4	many	TRBJ2-2	TRBD1	CASSLAGGLLRTGELFF	TGTGCCAGCAGCTTGGCAGGGGGCCTCTTACGTACCGGGGAGCTGTTTTTT
TRBV5-1	many	TRBJ2-7	TRBD1	CASSFSGQGDEQYF	TGCGCCAGCAGCTTTTCCGGACAGGGCGACGAGCAGTACTTC
TRBV20-1	many	TRBJ2-3	-	CSAAGSTDTQYF	TGCAGTGCGGCGGGGTCCACAGATACGCAGTATTTT
TRBV20-1	few	TRBJ2-3	-	CSARVMATTDTQYF	TGCAGTGCTCGGGTGATGGCTACCACAGATACGCAGTATTTT
TRBV7-2	many	TRBJ1-3	-	CASSLDSQGLSGNTIYF	TGTGCCAGCAGCTTAGACTCTCAGGGGCTAAGTGGAAACACCATATATTTT
TRBV6-5	many	TRBJ2-5	-	CASRRGEAEQETQYF	TGTGCCAGCAGGAGGGGGGAGGCGGAACAAGAGACCCAGTACTTC
TRBV4-2	many	TRBJ2-3	TRBD2	CASSRRRLSTSGGVADTQYF	TGTGCCAGCAGCCGCAGGAGGCTGTCGACTAGCGGGGGGGTAGCTGATACGCAGTATTTT
TRBV10-3	many	TRBJ2-2	TRBD2	CAIRLGVGRETNTGELFF	TGTGCCATCAGACTCGGGGTTGGGCGGGAGACGAACACCGGGGAGCTGTTTTTT
TRBV5-1	many	TRBJ1-1	-	CASSSTSGDTEAFF	TGCGCCAGCAGCTCGACATCGGGTGACACTGAAGCTTTCTTT
TRBV7-6	many	TRBJ2-7	-	CASSLRGDGYEQYF	TGTGCCAGCAGCTTAAGAGGGGACGGCTACGAGCAGTACTTC
TRBV18	many	TRBJ2-3	-	CASSPLAVTDTQYF	TGTGCCAGCTCACCCCTCGCCGTAACAGATACGCAGTATTTT
TRBV12-3/TRBV12-4	many	TRBJ2-5	TRBD1	CASSFGQAPQETQYF	TGTGCCAGCAGTTTCGGACAGGCCCCCCAAGAGACCCAGTACTTC